This T cell receptor (beta chain) was profiled in a study of beta chain features in type 1 diabetes. In regard to this clone: Its specificity is unknown.

Trimming pared 1 base from V and 2 bases from J, leaving 17 bases between. CDR3 size: 16 residues. CDR1 is SQVTM, CDR2 ANQGSEA, per germline. Investigators reverse transcribed all isolated RNA, so they sequenced expressed TCRB transcripts. This table comes from immunoSEQ multiplex PCR, and its TCRdb copy is limited to in-frame clones, with some not included. Among around 240,000 clones listed, roughly 17% were seen once. Findings and limits, study-wide: Moderate yet significant TCRB CDR3 shortening was seen in Type 1 diabetes patients in all four CD4+ subsets.

The chain uses TRBV29-1 and TRBJ1-2, with D hard to call. Material for sequencing was naive CD4+ T cells from blood. This TCR derives from a man aged 30-40 years with type 1 diabetes. Written as DNA, the CDR3 is TGCAGCGTTGAAGGAGGCCATCTCTCCTCGAACTATGGCTACACCTTC. It yields the protein CSVEGGHLSSNYGYTF.